The T cell receptor (beta chain) described here comes from a study of shared clonotypes between healthy human individuals. Study in general: Per donor, three plates held CD4 naive cells, three held CD4 memory, two held CD8 naive and one held CD8 memory.

Trimming took 5 bases from V and 3 from J, leaving 11 bases between them. Germline CDR1 and CDR2: SEHNR and FQNEAQ (reference sequence). CDR3 length equals 14 residues. Study-wide points: Relative to clonotypes present in all four donors, those not shared had lower generation probabilities. As a rule, naive subsets had a larger estimated richness than memory subsets.

DNA at around 190 ng, 25,000 to 35,000 T cell genomes, went into sorted-subset replicate PCRs. This table comes from immunoSEQ multiplex PCR, and its TCRdb copy is limited to in-frame clones, with some not included. The profile shows approximately 2.3 million clones, more than 80% of them singletons. Concerning this clone itself: Its target is unknown.

Sequencing was done on a sample of naive CD4+ T cells from PBMCs. The subset: CD45RA+ positively selected. The TCR comes from a man aged 18-30 years in good health. Some clones in this sample may be carry-over from other donors' samples. This chain connects TRBV7-9 to TRBJ1-5; D is ambiguous. Here the CDR3 reads CASSPVDPNQPQHF. Here the CDR3 DNA reads TGTGCCAGCAGCCCAGTGGACCCCAATCAGCCCCAGCATTTT.